These T cell receptor beta chains were read from a single sample in a study of T cell repertoires in cytomegalovirus infection. The antigens of these receptors remain unknown. TCRdb re-analysed the reads in MiXCR, keeping a single row per CDR3 protein. The data show about a million distinct CDR3 sequences, roughly 31% seen once. This specimen was cultured CD8+ T cells from PBMCs, taken from culture after CMV antigen stimulation. Receptors were obtained from a human donor in good health (CMV status not recorded). Some clones in this sample may be carry-over from other donors' samples. The conserved cysteine and the conserved F or W are not part of the CDR3 here. A row's size may be missing; if present it is once, few, many or a size class.

TRBV27,TRBJ2-7,few,ASSRTVKFSYEQY
TRBV5-1,TRBJ2-5,few,ASSRGGGTQETQY
TRBV19,TRBJ1-1,few,ASSIVRGSSSLKPTEAF
TRBV7-6,TRBJ1-2,-,ASSLEVGDHYGYT
TRBV29-1,TRBJ2-3,-,SVAGTSGGDTDTQY
TRBV4-1,TRBJ1-1,few,ASSQDRDGNTEAF
TRBV10-2,TRBJ2-7,-,ASNTGGHEQY
TRBV12-5,TRBJ2-2,-,ASGLGTGGRTGELF
TRBV6-6,TRBJ2-7,few,ASGRGLASYEQY
TRBV9,TRBJ1-1,-,ASSPVLRNTEAF
TRBV27,TRBJ1-4,-,ASSLAQVNEKLF
TRBV7-9,TRBJ2-7,many,ASSLGEVGGQVPYEQY
TRBV5-4,TRBJ2-3,-,ASSLEPTTSSTDTQY
TRBV6-5,TRBJ1-1,few,ASSPAVGNTEAF
TRBV7-6,TRBJ1-4,-,ASSLANRGLNEKLF
TRBV19,TRBJ1-5,-,ANSIRPGGVQPQH
TRBV10-3,TRBJ1-1,-,ALGGDKTEAF
TRBV6-6,TRBJ1-1,few,ASSFLDSLNTEAF
TRBV6-1,TRBJ2-1,-,ASKGRPHPGNEQF
TRBV7-2,TRBJ2-1,-,ASSYGTSGGYEQF
TRBV4-1,TRBJ1-2,many,ASSQSGEGNYGYT
TRBV16,TRBJ1-4,-,ASSQAEYSTNEKLF
TRBV28,TRBJ2-1,-,ASSADNEQF
TRBV27,TRBJ1-4,-,ASSSEGWGQGVEFTNEKLF
TRBV2,TRBJ1-1,-,ASIGQGAKWLTEAF
TRBV7-2,TRBJ2-3,few,ASSPPFGLAGDHTQY
TRBV10-3,TRBJ1-1,-,ANLQGRPEAF
TRBV6-6,TRBJ1-5,-,ASRPPGQAPQPQH
TRBV9,TRBJ1-5,-,ASSVDGTGHQPQH
TRBV24-1,TRBJ1-5,few,ATSDSTHNQPQH
TRBV27,TRBJ2-3,-,ASNPAGAPGTQY
TRBV14,TRBJ1-1,-,ASSLTSGGTEAF
TRBV6-2/TRBV6-3,TRBJ1-1,many,ASTSSGRTGPTEAF
TRBV6-5,TRBJ2-1,-,ASSWGQPYNEQF